A selection of T cell receptor beta chains follows, all from one sample in a study of blood T cell repertoires in COVID-19. Sequencing used immunoSEQ multiplex PCR; TCRdb keeps in-frame clones, though not all of them. The profile shows under 450,000 clones, about 91% of them singletons. Material for sequencing was peripheral blood. The receptors were sampled from a woman in her forties with COVID-19, enrolled during active disease. The CDR3 runs from the conserved cysteine through the conserved F or W. A D gene is named only where the DNA matches it firmly. Part of the rows lack a size; the others show once, few, many or a class for expanded clones.

clone size: .
J gene: TRBJ1-1
V gene: TRBV6-5
D gene: .
CDR3 protein: CASRHLDSNTEAFF
CDR3 DNA: TGTGCCAGCAGGCACCTGGACAGCAACACTGAAGCTTTCTTT

clone size: .
J gene: TRBJ2-5
V gene: TRBV5-4
D gene: TRBD1
CDR3 protein: CATFPGGQGALQETQYF
CDR3 DNA: TGTGCCACCTTCCCGGGGGGACAGGGGGCCCTACAAGAGACCCAGTACTTC

clone size: .
J gene: TRBJ1-6
V gene: TRBV10-3
D gene: TRBD1
CDR3 protein: CAISEVGGDSPLHF
CDR3 DNA: TGTGCCATCAGTGAGGTAGGGGGCGATTCACCCCTCCACTTT

clone size: .
J gene: TRBJ1-6
V gene: TRBV5-8
D gene: .
CDR3 protein: CASSRDNWGSPLHF
CDR3 DNA: TGTGCCAGCAGCCGGGACAATTGGGGGTCACCCCTCCACTTT

clone size: .
J gene: TRBJ2-5
V gene: TRBV3-1/TRBV3-2
D gene: .
CDR3 protein: CASSQALAQETQYF
CDR3 DNA: TGTGCCAGCAGCCAAGCGCTAGCCCAAGAGACCCAGTACTTC

clone size: .
J gene: TRBJ1-4
V gene: TRBV5-1
D gene: TRBD1
CDR3 protein: CASSTRTGWANEKLFF
CDR3 DNA: TGCGCCAGCAGCACCAGGACAGGTTGGGCTAATGAAAAACTGTTTTTT

clone size: .
J gene: TRBJ2-3
V gene: TRBV10-3
D gene: .
CDR3 protein: CAISDGYAPSSSTDTQYF
CDR3 DNA: TGTGCCATCAGTGACGGTTACGCGCCTTCTTCTAGCACAGATACGCAGTATTTT

clone size: medium-sized
J gene: TRBJ2-1
V gene: TRBV7-2
D gene: .
CDR3 protein: CAIGDQPYNEQFF
CDR3 DNA: TGTGCCATCGGGGATCAGCCCTACAATGAGCAGTTCTTC

clone size: .
J gene: TRBJ2-5
V gene: TRBV5-6
D gene: TRBD1
CDR3 protein: CASSFVPTGGTQTQYF
CDR3 DNA: TGTGCCAGCAGCTTTGTTCCGACAGGGGGGACGCAGACCCAGTACTTC

clone size: .
J gene: TRBJ1-2
V gene: TRBV28
D gene: .
CDR3 protein: CASSPRRATLNGYTF
CDR3 DNA: TGTGCCAGCAGTCCCCGGAGGGCGACCTTAAATGGCTACACCTTC

clone size: .
J gene: TRBJ2-5
V gene: TRBV27
D gene: .
CDR3 protein: CASSSGLAGPGTQYF
CDR3 DNA: TGTGCCAGCAGTTCCGGGCTAGCCGGTCCGGGGACCCAGTACTTC

clone size: .
J gene: TRBJ2-3
V gene: TRBV19
D gene: .
CDR3 protein: CASNPRWSTDTQYF
CDR3 DNA: TGTGCCAGTAACCCCAGATGGTCCACAGATACGCAGTATTTT

clone size: .
J gene: TRBJ1-2
V gene: TRBV10-3
D gene: .
CDR3 protein: CAISEWASAGEGVGYTF
CDR3 DNA: TGTGCCATCAGTGAGTGGGCTTCTGCAGGGGAAGGAGTTGGCTACACCTTC

clone size: few
J gene: TRBJ1-2
V gene: TRBV28
D gene: .
CDR3 protein: CASSLALLGYTF
CDR3 DNA: TGTGCCAGCAGTTTGGCCCTCCTTGGCTACACCTTC

clone size: .
J gene: TRBJ2-2
V gene: TRBV14
D gene: TRBD1
CDR3 protein: CASSPRQGAYTGELFF
CDR3 DNA: TGTGCCAGCAGCCCCCGACAGGGGGCTTACACCGGGGAGCTGTTTTTT

clone size: .
J gene: TRBJ2-2
V gene: TRBV27
D gene: TRBD2
CDR3 protein: CASGLAGGPLEDGELFF
CDR3 DNA: TGTGCCAGCGGACTAGCGGGAGGTCCGTTGGAGGACGGGGAGCTGTTTTTT

clone size: .
J gene: TRBJ2-2
V gene: TRBV15
D gene: .
CDR3 protein: CATSRDREGNTGELFF
CDR3 DNA: TGTGCCACCAGCAGAGATCGTGAGGGGAACACCGGGGAGCTGTTTTTT

clone size: .
J gene: TRBJ1-6
V gene: TRBV11-2
D gene: .
CDR3 protein: CASSAGRLNSPLHF
CDR3 DNA: TGTGCCAGCAGCGCGGGACGTTTGAATTCACCCCTCCACTTT

clone size: once
J gene: TRBJ1-2
V gene: TRBV7-2
D gene: .
CDR3 protein: CASSSQGSDGYTF
CDR3 DNA: TGTGCCAGCAGCTCACAGGGTAGTGATGGCTACACCTTC

clone size: .
J gene: TRBJ1-6
V gene: TRBV3-1/TRBV3-2
D gene: .
CDR3 protein: CASSQDTSSSYNSPLHF
CDR3 DNA: TGTGCCAGCAGCCAAGACACCTCGAGCTCCTATAATTCACCCCTCCACTTT

clone size: .
J gene: TRBJ2-3
V gene: TRBV4-2
D gene: TRBD2
CDR3 protein: CASSRRAGEGDTQYF
CDR3 DNA: TGTGCCAGCAGCCGACGAGCGGGAGAGGGAGATACGCAGTATTTT

clone size: .
J gene: TRBJ2-7
V gene: TRBV7-9
D gene: .
CDR3 protein: CASSLALKLGEQYF
CDR3 DNA: TGTGCCAGCAGCTTAGCGCTCAAGCTCGGGGAGCAGTACTTC

clone size: .
J gene: TRBJ1-2
V gene: TRBV5-1
D gene: .
CDR3 protein: CASSTAGYGYTF
CDR3 DNA: TGCGCCAGCAGCACCGCAGGATATGGCTACACCTTC

clone size: .
J gene: TRBJ2-5
V gene: TRBV28
D gene: .
CDR3 protein: CASSLRPQETQYF
CDR3 DNA: TGTGCCAGCAGTTTGCGGCCTCAAGAGACCCAGTACTTC

clone size: .
J gene: TRBJ2-5
V gene: TRBV24-1
D gene: .
CDR3 protein: CATSEGGAGKQTQYF
CDR3 DNA: TGTGCCACCAGTGAGGGGGGGGCAGGGAAACAGACCCAGTACTTC

clone size: .
J gene: TRBJ2-7
V gene: TRBV7-8
D gene: .
CDR3 protein: CASSLGQYRSYEQYF
CDR3 DNA: TGTGCCAGCAGCTTAGGACAATACCGCTCCTACGAGCAGTACTTC

clone size: .
J gene: TRBJ1-1
V gene: TRBV4-1
D gene: .
CDR3 protein: CASSQDPGRAEAFF
CDR3 DNA: TGCGCCAGCAGCCAAGACCCAGGTCGCGCTGAAGCTTTCTTT

clone size: .
J gene: TRBJ2-7
V gene: TRBV18
D gene: TRBD1
CDR3 protein: CASSDQGQSYEQYF
CDR3 DNA: TGTGCCAGCTCAGACCAGGGACAGAGCTACGAGCAGTACTTC

clone size: .
J gene: TRBJ2-7
V gene: TRBV6-6
D gene: TRBD2
CDR3 protein: CASRGGLAGSYEQYF
CDR3 DNA: TGTGCCAGCAGGGGGGGACTAGCGGGTTCCTACGAGCAGTACTTC

clone size: .
J gene: TRBJ1-5
V gene: TRBV30
D gene: .
CDR3 protein: CAWRGTGQGNQPQHF
CDR3 DNA: TGTGCCTGGAGGGGCACAGGCCAAGGCAATCAGCCCCAGCATTTT

clone size: .
J gene: TRBJ1-4
V gene: TRBV5-8
D gene: .
CDR3 protein: CASGRGTHEKLFF
CDR3 DNA: TGTGCCAGCGGGAGGGGTACACATGAAAAACTGTTTTTT

clone size: .
J gene: TRBJ1-6
V gene: TRBV19
D gene: .
CDR3 protein: CASSPRQNSPLHF
CDR3 DNA: TGTGCCAGTAGTCCAAGACAGAATTCACCCCTCCACTTT

clone size: few
J gene: TRBJ2-5
V gene: TRBV14
D gene: .
CDR3 protein: CASSQFLQETQYF
CDR3 DNA: TGTGCCAGCAGCCAATTTCTCCAAGAGACCCAGTACTTC

clone size: few
J gene: TRBJ1-4
V gene: TRBV4-3
D gene: TRBD1
CDR3 protein: CASSQERGTGNEKLFF
CDR3 DNA: TGCGCCAGCAGCCAAGAGCGGGGGACAGGGAATGAAAAACTGTTTTTT

clone size: .
J gene: TRBJ1-4
V gene: TRBV7-9
D gene: TRBD1
CDR3 protein: CASSQGQRLAGEKLFF
CDR3 DNA: TGTGCCAGCAGCCAGGGACAGAGATTGGCTGGGGAAAAACTGTTTTTT

clone size: .
J gene: TRBJ1-5
V gene: TRBV28
D gene: TRBD1
CDR3 protein: CASRQQGAFFSNQPQHF
CDR3 DNA: TGTGCCAGCAGGCAGCAGGGGGCCTTCTTCAGCAATCAGCCCCAGCATTTT

clone size: .
J gene: TRBJ1-5
V gene: TRBV19
D gene: TRBD1
CDR3 protein: CASSIGGWQGAQPQHF
CDR3 DNA: TGTGCCAGTAGTATAGGAGGCTGGCAGGGGGCCCAGCCCCAGCATTTT

clone size: .
J gene: TRBJ1-5
V gene: TRBV12-3/TRBV12-4
D gene: .
CDR3 protein: CASRGGNQPQHF
CDR3 DNA: TGTGCCAGCAGAGGGGGCAATCAGCCCCAGCATTTT

clone size: .
J gene: TRBJ2-3
V gene: TRBV27
D gene: TRBD2
CDR3 protein: CASSVGLAGVRADTQYF
CDR3 DNA: TGTGCCAGCAGTGTGGGACTAGCGGGAGTGAGGGCAGATACGCAGTATTTT

clone size: .
J gene: TRBJ1-3
V gene: TRBV7-9
D gene: .
CDR3 protein: CASSLHGKSSGNTIYF
CDR3 DNA: TGTGCCAGCAGCCTCCACGGGAAGAGCTCCGGAAACACCATATATTTT

clone size: few
J gene: TRBJ2-7
V gene: TRBV5-1
D gene: TRBD2
CDR3 protein: CASSAGLAESYEQYF
CDR3 DNA: TGCGCCAGCAGCGCCGGACTAGCGGAGTCCTACGAGCAGTACTTC

clone size: .
J gene: TRBJ1-4
V gene: TRBV2
D gene: TRBD1
CDR3 protein: CASSAGQSHEKLFF
CDR3 DNA: TGTGCCAGCAGTGCGGGACAGAGTCATGAAAAACTGTTTTTT

clone size: .
J gene: TRBJ2-6
V gene: TRBV4-3
D gene: .
CDR3 protein: CALNRRVGANVLTF
CDR3 DNA: TGCGCCCTCAATCGGAGGGTCGGGGCCAACGTCCTGACTTTC

clone size: .
J gene: TRBJ1-2
V gene: TRBV29-1
D gene: .
CDR3 protein: CSVGDFGGYTF
CDR3 DNA: TGCAGCGTCGGGGACTTCGGGGGCTACACCTTC

clone size: .
J gene: TRBJ1-5
V gene: TRBV2
D gene: .
CDR3 protein: CASSDNRGQPQHF
CDR3 DNA: TGTGCCAGCAGTGACAATCGAGGTCAGCCCCAGCATTTT

clone size: .
J gene: TRBJ1-5
V gene: TRBV27
D gene: .
CDR3 protein: CASSPYRANQPQHF
CDR3 DNA: TGTGCCAGCAGTCCATACAGGGCCAATCAGCCCCAGCATTTT

clone size: .
J gene: TRBJ1-5
V gene: TRBV3-1/TRBV3-2
D gene: .
CDR3 protein: CASSPHREGNQPQHF
CDR3 DNA: TGTGCCAGCAGCCCTCACAGGGAGGGTAATCAGCCCCAGCATTTT

clone size: .
J gene: TRBJ2-5
V gene: TRBV9
D gene: TRBD2
CDR3 protein: CASSAGTSVLGQYF
CDR3 DNA: TGTGCCAGCAGCGCCGGGACTAGCGTTCTAGGGCAGTACTTC